These 29 T cell receptor beta chains share one sample of origin, sequenced in a study of blood T cell repertoires in COVID-19. The data were produced by immunoSEQ multiplex PCR, yet TCRdb's version contains in-frame clones alone and is incomplete. The sample lists some 240,000 clones; around 85% were seen once. The source material was peripheral blood. Receptors were obtained from a woman in her 70s with COVID-19, enrolled during active disease.

This clone was observed a single time. The rearrangement uses TRBV7-9 and TRBJ1-1; 11 nucleotides align to TRBD1. Germline CDR1 reads SEHNR; CDR2 reads FQNEAQ (reference sequence). This CDR3 is 16 amino acids long. The J segment lost 4 bases and the V segment lost 4 bases, leaving 8 bases of the junction unmatched. The CDR3 coding sequence is TGTGCCAGCAGCTCCTATCCCGGGACAGGGGGCACTGAAGCTTTCTTT. It yields the protein CASSSYPGTGGTEAFF.

CDR3 amino acids: CASSLDSGGRQPQHF. CDR3 in DNA: TGTGCCAGCAGCTTAGATTCGGGGGGGAGGCAGCCCCAGCATTTT. The chain employs TRBV7-2 and TRBJ1-5, with D possibly matching TRBD1 (5 bases). There are 15 residues in the CDR3. CDR1 is SGHTA, CDR2 FQGNSA, per germline. Deletions cut 1 base from V and 7 bases from J, with 14 bases between.

This chain joins TRBV30 and TRBJ1-5, with D perhaps TRBD1 (6 bases). Germline values: CDR1 GTSNPN, CDR2 SVGIG (reference sequence). With 4 bases removed from V and 0 bases from J, the gap between germline ends came to 13 bases. CDR3 length equals 15 residues. CDR3 bases: TGTGCCTGGAAGGCAGGGGTTTATAGCAATCAGCCCCAGCATTTT. Translation gives CAWKAGVYSNQPQHF. The full variable domain, in which reference TRBV30 and TRBJ1-5 provide the parts outside the CDR3, is SQTIHQWPATLVQPVGSPLSLECTVEGTSNPNLYWYRQAAGRGLQLLFYSVGIGQISSEVPQNLSASRPQDRQFILSSKKLLLSDSGFYLCAWKAGVYSNQPQHFGDGTRLSIL.

The rearrangement uses TRBV6-2 or TRBV6-3 and TRBJ2-7; 7 nucleotides agree with TRBD2. V was clipped by 7 bases and J by 4 bases; unmatched bases: 10. Germline V lookup: CDR1 MNHEY, CDR2 SVGEGT. The CDR3 spans 14 residues. CDR3 sequence (DNA): TGTGCCAGCAACCCAGCGGGACCACAGTACGAGCAGTACTTC. Protein sequence: CASNPAGPQYEQYF.

In DNA, the CDR3 is TGTGCCATCAGTGGTGGGGAGGGATCACCCCTCCACTTT. It translates to CAISGGEGSPLHF. V gene TRBV10-3 combines with J gene TRBJ1-6; D unclear. The CDR3 totals 13 residues. CDR1 and CDR2 (germline): ENHRY, SYGVKD. Trimming pared 4 bases from V and 10 bases from J, leaving 11 bases between.

The chain couples TRBV2 to TRBJ1-6; D is undetermined. From germline, CDR1 is SNHLY and CDR2 FYNNEI. The CDR3 length is 12 residues. The V and J ends lost 3 bases and 9 bases respectively, with 6 bases between them. CDR3 protein: CASSDRRSPLHF. In DNA, the CDR3 is TGTGCCAGCAGTGACAGGCGTTCACCCCTCCACTTT.

V is TRBV11-2 and J is TRBJ1-2; D remains unclear. Germline CDR1 and CDR2: SGHAT and FQNNGV. This CDR3 spans 13 amino acids. V lost 5 bases to trimming and J lost 3 bases, with 10 bases between them. The CDR3 bases are TGTGCCAGCAGCCTTGACACCGACTATGGCTACACCTTC. Protein product: CASSLDTDYGYTF.

The chain carries TRBV29-1 and TRBJ1-1; D is ambiguous. CDR1 is SQVTM and CDR2 is ANQGSEA in the germline V gene. The CDR3 sequence is 13 residues long. V shed 2 bases and J shed 0 bases, with 7 bases lying between them. CDR3 in amino acids: CSVELRMNTEAFF. CDR3 sequence (DNA): TGCAGCGTTGAACTCAGGATGAACACTGAAGCTTTCTTT. Full variable domain (missing parts from reference TRBV29-1 and TRBJ1-1): SAVISQKPSRDICQRGTSLTIQCQVDSQVTMMFWYRQQPGQSLTLIATANQGSEATYESGFVIDKFPISRPNLTFSTLTVSNMSPEDSSIYLCSVELRMNTEAFFGQGTRLTVV.

The chain couples TRBV30 to TRBJ1-2; the match to TRBD1 covers 7 bases. The CDR3 extends over 15 amino acids. Per the germline V gene, CDR1 is GTSNPN and CDR2 is SVGIG (reference sequence). The J segment lost 3 bases and the V segment lost 1 base, leaving 8 bases of the junction unmatched. The CDR3 DNA reads as TGTGCCTGGAGTGCCCTCGGGACAGTGGACTATGGCTACACCTTC. Encoded protein: CAWSALGTVDYGYTF. Full variable domain (outside the CDR3, taken from reference TRBV30 and TRBJ1-2): SQTIHQWPATLVQPVGSPLSLECTVEGTSNPNLYWYRQAAGRGLQLLFYSVGIGQISSEVPQNLSASRPQDRQFILSSKKLLLSDSGFYLCAWSALGTVDYGYTFGSGTRLTVV.

This rearrangement joins TRBV27 to TRBJ1-3; 7 nucleotides align to TRBD1. V lost 2 bases to trimming and J lost 0 bases; unmatched junction nucleotides: 1. This CDR3 spans 15 amino acids. Germline V gene sequence: CDR1 MNHEY, CDR2 SMNVEV (reference sequence). In DNA, the CDR3 is TGTGCCAGCAGTTTAACAGGGGTCTCTGGAAACACCATATATTTT. It translates to CASSLTGVSGNTIYF.

V usage is TRBV7-2 and J usage is TRBJ2-5; D may be TRBD2 (6 bases). This CDR3 spans 19 amino acids. Germline V gene sequence: CDR1 SGHTA, CDR2 FQGNSA. V was pared by 2 bases and J by 3 bases, with 25 bases between. The CDR3 spells CASSLRGLSSLFFEETQYF. CDR3 DNA: TGTGCCAGCAGCTTACGGGGACTCAGTTCTCTTTTTTTCGAAGAGACCCAGTACTTC.

The rearrangement links TRBV29-1 to TRBJ1-2; D is uncertain. V lost 1 base and J 7 bases, leaving 10 bases between the germline ends. The CDR3 loop spans 12 amino acids. CDR1 and CDR2 from the germline V gene are SQVTM and ANQGSEA. The DNA of the CDR3 is TGCAGCGTTGAAGGGGTGGAGTTTGGCTACACCTTC. Its protein product is CSVEGVEFGYTF. The complete variable domain, with remaining parts taken from reference TRBV29-1 and TRBJ1-2, reads SAVISQKPSRDICQRGTSLTIQCQVDSQVTMMFWYRQQPGQSLTLIATANQGSEATYESGFVIDKFPISRPNLTFSTLTVSNMSPEDSSIYLCSVEGVEFGYTFGSGTRLTVV.

V and J are TRBV19 and TRBJ1-5, with a tentative D call TRBD1 (6 bases). The V end lost 5 bases, the J end lost 1 base, and 21 bases lay between the germline ends. The CDR3 is made up of 18 amino acids. Germline-derived CDR1 and CDR2 are LNHDA and SQIVND (reference sequence). The CDR3 region has the DNA TGTGCCAGTAGTGACTGGTCAGGGGCCGATCCGAGCAATCAGCCCCAGCATTTT. Amino acids: CASSDWSGADPSNQPQHF.

V and J are TRBV5-5 and TRBJ2-7, with TRBD1 identical over 8 bases. The CDR3 covers 14 residues. With 0 bases clipped from V and 3 bases from J, the junction kept 2 bases outside the gene matches. Germline values: CDR1 SGHKS, CDR2 YYEKEE (reference sequence). CDR3 DNA sequence: TGTGCCAGCAGCTTGGGACAGGGGATCTACGAGCAGTACTTC. Translated: CASSLGQGIYEQYF.

The gene calls are TRBV3-1 (or the pseudogene TRBV3-2) and TRBJ2-5, with TRBD2 identical over 7 bases. This CDR3 spans 18 amino acids. Germline V CDR1 and CDR2: LGHDT, YNNKEL (reference sequence). V lost 0 bases and J lost 3; bases outside the gene matches: 13. CDR3 coding DNA: TGTGCCAGCAGCCAAGATAGGCAGGCTAGCGGTTTGAAAGAGACCCAGTACTTC. Translating it yields CASSQDRQASGLKETQYF.

The genes are TRBV3-1 (or the pseudogene TRBV3-2) and TRBJ2-3; 7 positions agree with TRBD1. Germline assignment: CDR1 LGHDT and CDR2 YNNKEL (reference sequence). This CDR3 region has 12 residues. With V trimmed by 8 bases and J by 4 bases, 3 bases remained unmatched. CDR3 protein: CASCQGADTQYF. Here the CDR3 DNA reads TGTGCCAGCTGTCAGGGGGCAGATACGCAGTATTTT.

As DNA, the CDR3 is TGCGCCAGCAGTGAGTCGCCAGGGGGCAACTATGGCTACACCTTC. It translates to CASSESPGGNYGYTF. The V and J genes are TRBV10-2 and TRBJ1-2, with 8 bases lining up with TRBD1. The J segment lost 2 bases and the V segment lost 0 bases, leaving 2 bases of the junction unmatched. Germline V lookup: CDR1 WSHSY, CDR2 SAAADI. This CDR3 has 15 amino acids.

V gene TRBV3-1 (or the pseudogene TRBV3-2) combines with J gene TRBJ1-2; weak D call: TRBD1 (5 bases). The CDR3 has 15 amino acids. V dropped 1 base and J dropped 4 bases, with 13 bases sitting between them. Germline V gene sequence: CDR1 LGHDT, CDR2 YNNKEL (reference sequence). The CDR3: CASSQAGVLAYGYTF. Here the CDR3 DNA reads TGTGCCAGCAGCCAAGCGGGGGTTCTGGCCTATGGCTACACCTTC.

The V and J genes are TRBV5-1 and TRBJ1-4, with a tentative D call TRBD1 (5 bases). From germline, CDR1 is SGHRS and CDR2 YFSETQ. The CDR3 totals 16 residues. Trimming pared 0 bases from V and 2 bases from J, leaving 11 bases between. DNA of the CDR3: TGCGCCAGCAGCTTGGCCGCGACAGTTACTAATGAAAAACTGTTTTTT. It yields the protein CASSLAATVTNEKLFF. Variable domain in full (rest from reference TRBV5-1 and TRBJ1-4): KAGVTQTPRYLIKTRGQQVTLSCSPISGHRSVSWYQQTPGQGLQFLFEYFSETQRNKGNFPGRFSGRQFSNSRSEMNVSTLELGDSALYLCASSLAATVTNEKLFFGSGTQLSVL.

This clone was counted ten times or more. V and J are TRBV6-2 or TRBV6-3 and TRBJ1-2, with D possibly matching TRBD1 (5 bases). Between the trimmed V and J ends, which lost 0 bases and 4 bases, there was a span of 9 bases. The CDR3 length is 14 residues. Per the germline V gene, CDR1 is MNHEY and CDR2 is SVGEGT. The CDR3 here is CASSYSHRIYGYTF. CDR3 coding DNA: TGTGCCAGCAGTTACTCGCACAGGATCTATGGCTACACCTTC.

The chain carries TRBV5-1 and TRBJ2-1; possibly TRBD2 for D (5 bases). The germline V gene encodes CDR1 SGHRS and CDR2 YFSETQ. CDR3 size: 13 residues. V gave up 0 bases and J gave up 10 bases, with 11 bases separating them. CDR3 in DNA: TGCGCCAGCAGCTTGGACGGGGTTCAGGAGCAGTTCTTC. This encodes CASSLDGVQEQFF.

In DNA, the CDR3 is TGTGCCTGGAGTGTAAATAGGAGAAAGCCCCAGCATTTT. Translation gives CAWSVNRRKPQHF. This rearrangement joins TRBV30 to TRBJ1-5, with D unresolved. Looked up from germline, CDR1 is GTSNPN and CDR2 is SVGIG (reference sequence). The CDR3 consists of 13 residues. The V gene lost 0 bases and the J gene lost 8 bases, with 11 bases spanning the gap.

With respect to this clone: This sample includes further DNA sequences coding for the same CDR3. V and J are TRBV7-2 and TRBJ1-5, with D possibly matching TRBD1 (6 bases). The CDR3 is made up of 13 amino acids. Trimming removed 2 bases at V and 4 bases at J, with 6 bases between. Per the germline V gene, CDR1 is SGHTA and CDR2 is FQGNSA. CDR3 DNA: TGTGCCAGCAGCTTACAGGGGAATCAGCCCCAGCATTTT. This codes for CASSLQGNQPQHF.

This CDR3 reads CASSPAGDTEAFF. Written as DNA, the CDR3 is TGTGCCAGCTCACCTGCAGGGGACACTGAAGCTTTCTTT. This chain joins TRBV18 and TRBJ1-1, with D perhaps matching TRBD1 (6 bases). Germline CDR1 KGHSH, CDR2 LQKENI. V lost 3 bases and J 3 bases, leaving 8 bases between the germline ends. The CDR3 runs 13 residues.

The J gene is TRBJ1-1, the V gene TRBV7-3, with a possible D match to TRBD1 (6 bases). The CDR3 is 12 residues long. Germline V gene data show CDR1 as SGHTA and CDR2 as FQGTGA. Trimming removed 8 bases at V and 2 bases at J, with 9 bases between. The CDR3 nucleotides read TGTGCCAGCGGACAGACCAACACTGAAGCTTTCTTT. Translated: CASGQTNTEAFF.

V and J are TRBV5-6 and TRBJ2-7; 8 nucleotides agree with TRBD1. The CDR3 has 12 amino acids. The junction had 3 bases not matched to a gene; V was cut back by 7 bases and J by 3 bases. Germline CDR1 SGHDT, CDR2 YYEEEE. CDR3 sequence reads: CASLGQGYEQYF. CDR3 in DNA: TGTGCCAGCCTCGGACAGGGCTACGAGCAGTACTTC.

This clone was seen many times. The rearrangement uses TRBV2 and TRBJ1-4; 7 positions agree with TRBD1. Germline values: CDR1 SNHLY, CDR2 FYNNEI. The CDR3 covers 17 residues. With V trimmed by 6 bases and J by 3 bases, 13 bases remained unmatched. CDR3 sequence reads: CASRVTGARGSNEKLFF. The CDR3 coding sequence is TGTGCCAGCAGGGTTACAGGGGCGAGAGGTTCTAATGAAAAACTGTTTTTT.

V gene TRBV6-5 combines with J gene TRBJ2-2; 7 nucleotides agree with TRBD1. CDR1 and CDR2 (germline): MNHEY, SVGAGI. The CDR3 is made up of 14 amino acids. The V and J ends lost 4 bases and 4 bases, in that order; junction bases with no gene match: 3. The CDR3: CASSWGTATGELFF. In DNA form, the CDR3 reads TGTGCCAGCAGTTGGGGGACAGCCACCGGGGAGCTGTTTTTT.

The chain combines TRBV4-1 with TRBJ1-1; TRBD1 might be the D (5 bases). V was trimmed by 4 bases and J by 2 bases, leaving 11 bases between them. The CDR3 is 14 residues long. CDR1 and CDR2 (germline): MGHRA, YSYEKL. The CDR3 sequence: CASSRTGSNTEAFF. The CDR3 bases are TGCGCCAGCAGCCGAACAGGTTCAAACACTGAAGCTTTCTTT.